Listed below are T cell receptor beta chains from one sample, sequenced in a study of control samples from healthy donors and cancer patients. Here immunoSEQ multiplex PCR was the method, and the copy in TCRdb shows in-frame clones only, minus some. Of around 70,000 clones listed, around 87% are singletons. What was sequenced was PBMCs. These receptors all come from a woman between 45 and 65 years old with head and neck cancer. The conserved cysteine and the conserved F or W are not part of the CDR3 here.

j_call v_call cdr3_aa
TRBJ1-2 TRBV2 ASSESPWGTQALYT
TRBJ2-3 TRBV19 ASSIDKGGTQY
TRBJ1-6 TRBV4-2 ASSQGTARLESPLH
TRBJ1-2 TRBV13 ASSLGTANYGYT
TRBJ2-1 TRBV11-2 ASSFRQGGSNEQF
TRBJ2-2 TRBV27 ASSLAGGVNTGELF
TRBJ2-2 TRBV6-1 ASSDGTENTGELF
TRBJ2-7 TRBV5-1 ASRDEGVEQY
TRBJ2-7 TRBV12-2 ASRLALSGYLGQY
TRBJ2-1 TRBV29-1 SVEGQGQGGMYEQF
TRBJ2-7 TRBV10-3 ATSPKRENYEQY
TRBJ1-2 TRBV11-2 ASSLGSYYGYT
TRBJ1-4 TRBV27 ASSFQGVLGEKLF
TRBJ2-3 TRBV12-3/TRBV12-4 ASSLDLTDTQY
TRBJ1-2 TRBV5-1 ASSLDPSLYGGYT
TRBJ2-3 TRBV6-4 ASSSGEGDTQY